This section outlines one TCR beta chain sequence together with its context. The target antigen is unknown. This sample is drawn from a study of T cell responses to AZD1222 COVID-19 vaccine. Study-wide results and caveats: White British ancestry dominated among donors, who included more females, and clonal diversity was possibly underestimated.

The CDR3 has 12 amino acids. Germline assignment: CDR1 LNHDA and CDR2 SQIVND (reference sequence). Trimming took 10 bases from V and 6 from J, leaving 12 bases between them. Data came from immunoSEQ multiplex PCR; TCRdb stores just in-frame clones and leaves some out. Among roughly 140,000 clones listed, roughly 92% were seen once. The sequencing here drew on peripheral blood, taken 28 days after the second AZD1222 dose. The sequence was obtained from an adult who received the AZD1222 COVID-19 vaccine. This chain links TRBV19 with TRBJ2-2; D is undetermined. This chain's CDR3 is CATAWGSGELFF. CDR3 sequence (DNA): TGTGCCACCGCTTGGGGTTCCGGGGAGCTGTTTTTT.